The 26 T cell receptor beta chains reported below all come from one sample, sequenced in a study of blood T cell repertoires in COVID-19. Profiling relied on immunoSEQ multiplex PCR, and the TCRdb table lists in-frame clones only, not all of them. The sample yields approximately 80,000 clones, approximately 89% seen once. The specimen was peripheral blood. The receptors were sampled from a woman older than 75 with acute or convalescent COVID-19.

Comments on this clone: A junction end diverges from the germline sequence, so it may reflect a read error. The chain joins TRBV7-7 to TRBJ2-5; TRBD1 might be the D (6 bases). Germline lookup yields CDR1 SSHAT and CDR2 FNYEAQ (reference sequence). This CDR3 region has 15 residues. The DNA for the CDR3 is TGTGCTAGCAGCTTAGGCAGGGGCCAACAAGAGACCCAGTACTTC. It encodes CASSLGRGQQETQYF.

V gene TRBV28 combines with J gene TRBJ2-5; 9 nucleotides match TRBD1. The germline CDR1 and CDR2 sequences are MDHEN and SYDVKM. The CDR3 loop spans 16 amino acids. V shed 6 bases, J shed 1 base, and the junction held 9 bases outside the gene matches. The DNA of the CDR3 is TGTGCCAGCAGACCCGAGGACAGGGGTGTCCAAGAGACCCAGTACTTC. Its protein product is CASRPEDRGVQETQYF.

This clone has just one count. This sequence joins TRBV7-2 and TRBJ1-6, with TRBD1 matching 7 bases. Trimming cost V 0 bases and J 9 bases; bases outside gene matches: 5. CDR3 length: 15 amino acids. Germline V gene lookup returns CDR1 SGHTA and CDR2 FQGNSA. CDR3 amino acids: CASSLAQGVRSPLHF. In DNA, the CDR3 is TGTGCCAGCAGCTTAGCGCAGGGGGTTCGTTCACCCCTCCACTTT.

The chain uses TRBV27 and TRBJ1-6; D remains unclear. V lost 2 bases and J lost 4, with 6 bases in between. Looked up from germline, CDR1 is MNHEY and CDR2 is SMNVEV (reference sequence). The CDR3 has 14 amino acids. This chain's CDR3 is CASSLAGYNSPLHF. CDR3 bases: TGTGCCAGCAGTTTAGCAGGTTATAATTCACCCCTCCACTTT.

The gene calls are TRBV24-1 and TRBJ1-1; D remains ambiguous. The CDR3 has 15 amino acids. Germline V lookup: CDR1 KGHDR, CDR2 SFDVKD. V lost 4 bases and J lost 0, with 11 bases in between. CDR3 sequence reads: CATSDHPNMNTEAFF. CDR3 nucleotides: TGTGCCACCAGTGACCATCCCAACATGAACACTGAAGCTTTCTTT.

The V gene is TRBV10-3, the J gene TRBJ1-6; D is unclear. This CDR3 contains 13 residues. Germline V gene data show CDR1 as ENHRY and CDR2 as SYGVKD. Deletions cut 2 bases from V and 11 bases from J, with 10 bases between. The CDR3, as DNA: TGTGCCATCAGTGAGGAGCTCTTAACACCCCTCCACTTT. Translated, it gives CAISEELLTPLHF.

The chain employs TRBV5-1 and TRBJ2-5; 10 bases map to TRBD1. Germline trimming cut 4 bases from V and 3 bases from J; bases unmatched to any gene: 9. CDR3 length equals 16 residues. Germline V lookup: CDR1 SGHRS, CDR2 YFSETQ. The CDR3 protein is CASSVSPGQGEETQYF. The CDR3 nucleotides read TGCGCCAGCAGCGTGTCTCCCGGACAGGGGGAAGAGACCCAGTACTTC.

This chain uses TRBV6-2 or TRBV6-3 with TRBJ2-1; no firm D call. Trimming removed 6 bases at V and 0 bases at J, with 12 bases between. This CDR3 contains 15 residues. Germline CDR1 and CDR2: MNHEY and SVGEGT. CDR3 nucleotides: TGTGCCAGCAGCGAAAGAAGGAGCTCCTACAATGAGCAGTTCTTC. It is translated as CASSERRSSYNEQFF.

This chain uses TRBV5-6 with TRBJ2-2; the D gene is possibly TRBD1 (5 bases). The CDR3 is 16 residues long. CDR1 and CDR2 (germline): SGHDT, YYEEEE. The germline V and J ends were trimmed by 4 bases and 4 bases, with 17 bases remaining between them. CDR3 DNA: TGTGCCAGCAGCCAGAGTTGGACAAGCGTCACCGGGGAGCTGTTTTTT. Translation: CASSQSWTSVTGELFF.

This clone was seen only once. The chain couples TRBV7-9 to TRBJ1-5, with 11 bases aligning to TRBD1. Germline V gene data show CDR1 as SEHNR and CDR2 as FQNEAQ (reference sequence). V gave up 4 bases and J gave up 11 bases; unmatched junction bases: 4. The CDR3 extends over 13 amino acids. CDR3 loop: CASSWGQGEAQHF. The CDR3 DNA reads as TGTGCCAGCAGCTGGGGACAGGGGGAGGCCCAGCATTTT.

The chain is built from TRBV19 and TRBJ2-1; 12 bases match TRBD2. The trim removed 5 bases at V and 6 bases at J, leaving 5 bases unmatched. The CDR3 covers 15 residues. Germline V gives CDR1 LNHDA, CDR2 SQIVND (reference sequence). The CDR3: CASSPTSGGFNEQFF. In DNA form, the CDR3 reads TGTGCCAGTAGTCCGACTAGCGGGGGCTTCAATGAGCAGTTCTTC.

The V gene is TRBV2, the J gene TRBJ2-3; D uncertain. The CDR3 has 14 amino acids. Trimming stripped 3 bases from V and 1 base from J, with 8 bases between. Germline V CDR1 and CDR2: SNHLY, FYNNEI. The CDR3: CASSELLRTDTQYF. CDR3 DNA sequence: TGTGCCAGCAGTGAGTTGCTACGCACAGATACGCAGTATTTT.

The chain carries TRBV5-5 and TRBJ1-1; a possible D gene is TRBD1 (6 bases). CDR1 SGHKS and CDR2 YYEKEE come from the germline V gene (reference sequence). The V gene lost 4 bases and the J gene lost 5 bases, with 15 bases spanning the gap. The CDR3 is made up of 14 amino acids. In nucleotides, the CDR3 is TGTGCCAGCAGCACCCAGGGGACGGGGACTGAAGCTTTCTTT. It specifies CASSTQGTGTEAFF.

This clone showed up just once. CDR3 DNA: TGTGCCTGGAGTGTATCCCGGGAGCAGTTCTTC. Amino acid sequence: CAWSVSREQFF. The genes are TRBV30 and TRBJ2-1; D remains ambiguous. CDR3 size: 11 residues. The V and J ends lost 0 bases and 10 bases respectively, with 7 bases between them. Germline values: CDR1 GTSNPN, CDR2 SVGIG (reference sequence).

The chain carries TRBV15 and TRBJ2-3; a weak D match, TRBD2 (6 bases). Germline V CDR1 and CDR2: LNHNV, YYDKDF (reference sequence). V was shortened by 0 bases and J by 1 base, with 14 bases between the two germline ends. This CDR3 has 17 amino acids. The CDR3 reads CATSRDRSSVRTDTQYF. For the CDR3, the DNA is TGTGCCACCAGCAGAGATCGGTCTAGCGTTCGCACAGATACGCAGTATTTT.

Comment on this clone: The same CDR3 can be traced to other DNA sequences in this sample. The J gene is TRBJ2-3, the V gene TRBV18, with 7 bases identical to TRBD2. CDR1 is KGHSH, CDR2 LQKENI, per germline. CDR3 length: 14 amino acids. V gave up 2 bases and J gave up 2 bases; unmatched junction bases: 1. Here the CDR3 DNA reads TGTGCCAGCTCACCAAGCGGGGCCACAGATACGCAGTATTTT. This sequence encodes CASSPSGATDTQYF. Based on the CDR3 plus reference TRBV18 and TRBJ2-3, the full variable domain is NAGVMQNPRHLVRRRGQEARLRCSPMKGHSHVYWYRQLPEEGLKFMVYLQKENIIDESGMPKERFSAEFPKEGPSILRIQQVVRGDSAAYFCASSPSGATDTQYFGPGTRLTVL.

This clone was picked up one time. The genes are TRBV6-6 and TRBJ1-5; the match to TRBD1 covers 9 bases. The germline CDR1 and CDR2 sequences are MNHNY and SVGAGI (reference sequence). CDR3 size: 16 residues. V shed 4 bases and J 5 bases; nucleotides not matched to a gene: 9. This chain's CDR3 is CASSLKPGQGDQPQHF. In DNA, the CDR3 is TGTGCCAGCAGTTTAAAACCGGGACAGGGCGATCAGCCCCAGCATTTT.

The chain combines TRBV7-8 with TRBJ2-3; D unclear. The germline CDR1 and CDR2 sequences are SGHVS and FQNEAQ. The V gene lost 5 bases and the J gene lost 5 bases, with 11 bases spanning the gap. The CDR3 contains 13 residues. The CDR3 region is CASSPTVGDTQYF. The CDR3 DNA follows: TGTGCCAGCAGCCCAACGGTTGGAGATACGCAGTATTTT. Combining the CDR3 with reference TRBV7-8 and TRBJ2-3 gives the whole variable domain GAGVSQSPRYKVAKRGQDVALRCDPISGHVSLFWYQQALGQGPEFLTYFQNEAQLDKSGLPSDRFFAERPEGSVSTLKIQRTQQEDSAVYLCASSPTVGDTQYFGPGTRLTVL.

This chain uses TRBV6-6 with TRBJ1-2; TRBD1 agrees at 9 bases. The ends lost 2 bases at V and 4 bases at J; junction bases unmatched: 5. In germline, CDR1 is MNHNY, CDR2 SVGAGI (reference sequence). CDR3 length equals 15 residues. CDR3 region: CASSYGQGNTYGYTF. The CDR3 nucleotides are TGTGCCAGCAGTTACGGACAGGGGAACACCTATGGCTACACCTTC.

The chain uses TRBV5-1 and TRBJ1-4, with TRBD1 matching 10 bases. This CDR3 comprises 15 residues. Germline trimming cut 4 bases from V and 13 bases from J; bases unmatched to any gene: 13. The germline CDR1 and CDR2 sequences are SGHRS and YFSETQ. CDR3: CASSPETGGHGRLFF. As DNA, the CDR3 is TGCGCCAGCAGCCCGGAGACAGGGGGCCACGGAAGACTGTTTTTT.

This sequence joins TRBV7-9 and TRBJ2-1, with 8 bases matching TRBD1. The trim removed 3 bases at V and 5 bases at J, leaving 6 bases unmatched. CDR1 and CDR2 from the germline V gene are SEHNR and FQNEAQ (reference sequence). The CDR3 has 15 amino acids. The CDR3 nucleotides are TGTGCCAGCAGCTTCCCCGACAGGGGTAACAATGAGCAGTTCTTC. Translation: CASSFPDRGNNEQFF.

The chain combines TRBV19 with TRBJ1-5, with 10 bases aligning to TRBD1. This CDR3 is 14 amino acids long. With V trimmed by 6 bases and J by 6 bases, 5 bases remained unmatched. Germline CDR1 reads LNHDA; CDR2 reads SQIVND (reference sequence). CDR3 sequence: CASSWDRGGQPQHF. The CDR3 DNA follows: TGTGCCAGTAGCTGGGACAGGGGAGGTCAGCCCCAGCATTTT. Full variable domain (remainder filled in from reference TRBV19 and TRBJ1-5): DGGITQSPKYLFRKEGQNVTLSCEQNLNHDAMYWYRQDPGQGLRLIYYSQIVNDFQKGDIAEGYSVSREKKESFPLTVTSAQKNPTAFYLCASSWDRGGQPQHFGDGTRLSIL.

The chain uses TRBV19 and TRBJ1-2; D perhaps matches TRBD1 (5 bases). Germline loops: CDR1 LNHDA, CDR2 SQIVND (reference sequence). CDR3 size: 13 residues. Trimming shortened V by 5 bases and J by 2 bases, and 9 bases separated the two germline ends. In nucleotides, the CDR3 is TGTGCCAGTAGTCGACAGTCCAACTATGGCTACACCTTC. Translation gives CASSRQSNYGYTF.

This clone was detected a few times. This chain links TRBV27 with TRBJ2-7; unclear D gene. The CDR3 loop spans 14 amino acids. Per the germline V gene, CDR1 is MNHEY and CDR2 is SMNVEV (reference sequence). The V end was cut by 1 base, the J end by 4 bases, with 11 bases between. CDR3 nucleotide sequence: TGTGCCAGCAGTTTATTACAGAACCAATACGAGCAGTACTTC. This translates into CASSLLQNQYEQYF.

The CDR3, as DNA: TGTGCCAGCTCACCAAAATCGGAGACCCAGTACTTC. Protein: CASSPKSETQYF. The chain uses TRBV18 and TRBJ2-5; no clear D gene. This CDR3 region has 12 residues. Trimming took off 2 bases at V and 5 bases at J, with 6 bases between the two ends. The germline V gene encodes CDR1 KGHSH and CDR2 LQKENI.

This sequence joins TRBV10-2 and TRBJ1-2; TRBD1 is a possible D gene (6 bases). V was pared by 3 bases and J by 4 bases, with 15 bases between. The CDR3 has 15 amino acids. CDR1 WSHSY and CDR2 SAAADI come from the germline V gene. DNA of the CDR3: TGCGCCAGCAGTGAAAGGGGGGGCGCGGGCTATGGCTACACCTTC. Its protein is CASSERGGAGYGYTF.